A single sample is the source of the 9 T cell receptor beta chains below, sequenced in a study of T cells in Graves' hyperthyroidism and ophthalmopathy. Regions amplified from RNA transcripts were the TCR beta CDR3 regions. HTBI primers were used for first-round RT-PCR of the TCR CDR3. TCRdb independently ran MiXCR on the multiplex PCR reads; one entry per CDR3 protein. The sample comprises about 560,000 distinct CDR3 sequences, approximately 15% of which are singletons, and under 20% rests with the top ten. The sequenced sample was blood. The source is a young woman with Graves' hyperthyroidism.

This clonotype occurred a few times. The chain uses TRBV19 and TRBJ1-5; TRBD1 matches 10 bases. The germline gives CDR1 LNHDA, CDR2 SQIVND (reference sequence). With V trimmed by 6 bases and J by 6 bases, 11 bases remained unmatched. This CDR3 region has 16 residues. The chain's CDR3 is CASSERGTGASQPQHF. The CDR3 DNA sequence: TGTGCCAGTAGCGAGAGGGGGACAGGGGCAAGTCAGCCCCAGCATTTT.

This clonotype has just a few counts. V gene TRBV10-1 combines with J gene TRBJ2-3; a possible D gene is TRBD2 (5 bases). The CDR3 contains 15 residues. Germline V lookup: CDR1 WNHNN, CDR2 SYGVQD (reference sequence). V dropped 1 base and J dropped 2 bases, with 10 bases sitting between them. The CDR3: CASSEFGEITDTQYF. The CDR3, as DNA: TGCGCCAGCAGTGAGTTCGGGGAAATCACAGATACGCAGTATTTT.

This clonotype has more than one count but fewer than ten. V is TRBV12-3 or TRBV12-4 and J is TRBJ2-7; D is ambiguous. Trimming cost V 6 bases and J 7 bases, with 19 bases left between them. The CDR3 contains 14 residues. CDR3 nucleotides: TGTGCCAGCAGCGAATCAATTATACTACGGGAGCAGTACTTC. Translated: CASSESIILREQYF.

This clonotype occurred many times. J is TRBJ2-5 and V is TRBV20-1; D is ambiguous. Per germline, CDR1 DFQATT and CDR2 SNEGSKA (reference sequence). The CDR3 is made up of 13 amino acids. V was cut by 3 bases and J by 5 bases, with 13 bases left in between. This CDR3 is CSASLILGETQYF. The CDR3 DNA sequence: TGCAGTGCTAGTCTCATCTTGGGGGAGACCCAGTACTTC.

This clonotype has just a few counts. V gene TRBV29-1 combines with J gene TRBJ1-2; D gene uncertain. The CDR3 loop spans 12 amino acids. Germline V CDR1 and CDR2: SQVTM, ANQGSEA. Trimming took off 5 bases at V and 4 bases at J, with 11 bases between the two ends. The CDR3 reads CSVMGAPYGYTF. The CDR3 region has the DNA TGCAGCGTTATGGGCGCACCCTATGGCTACACCTTC.

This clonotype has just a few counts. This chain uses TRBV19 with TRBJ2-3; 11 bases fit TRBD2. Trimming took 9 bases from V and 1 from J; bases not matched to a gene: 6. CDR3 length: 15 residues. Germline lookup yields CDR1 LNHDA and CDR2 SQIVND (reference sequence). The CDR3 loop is CASTGTSGGTDTQYF. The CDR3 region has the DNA TGTGCCAGCACCGGGACTAGCGGAGGCACAGATACGCAGTATTTT.

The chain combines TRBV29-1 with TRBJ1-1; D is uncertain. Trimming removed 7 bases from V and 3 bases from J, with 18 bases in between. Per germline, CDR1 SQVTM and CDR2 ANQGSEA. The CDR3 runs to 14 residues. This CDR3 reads CSACGRVGDTEAFF. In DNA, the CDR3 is TGCAGCGCCTGCGGACGAGTGGGCGACACTGAAGCTTTCTTT.

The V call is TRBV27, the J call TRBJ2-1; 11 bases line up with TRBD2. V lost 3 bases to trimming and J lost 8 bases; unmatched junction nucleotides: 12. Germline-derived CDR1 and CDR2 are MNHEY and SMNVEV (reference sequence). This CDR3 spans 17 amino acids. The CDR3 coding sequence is TGTGCCAGCAGTTTGCTGAATAGCGGGGGGGCCTCTGATGAGCAGTTCTTC. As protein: CASSLLNSGGASDEQFF.

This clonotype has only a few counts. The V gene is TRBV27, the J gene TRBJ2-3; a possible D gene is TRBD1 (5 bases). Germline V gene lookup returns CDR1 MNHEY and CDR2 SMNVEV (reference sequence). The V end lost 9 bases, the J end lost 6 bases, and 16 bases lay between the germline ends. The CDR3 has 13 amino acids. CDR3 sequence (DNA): TGTGCCAGTCAGGGAATATCGTGGGATACGCAGTATTTT. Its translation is CASQGISWDTQYF.